These 32 T cell receptor beta chains were all obtained from the same sample, sequenced in a study of memory CD4+ T cells and cytomegalovirus serostatus. The sort gate was single viable CD3+CD4+CD8-CD45RO+ cells for memory CD4+ T cells. Sequencing used immunoSEQ multiplex PCR; TCRdb keeps in-frame clones, though not all of them. The sample contains around 50,000 clones, roughly 80% of which appear only once. The sequencing input was memory CD4+ T cells from blood. The receptors were gathered from an adult in good health and CMV-seropositive.

This sequence joins TRBV10-3 and TRBJ2-3; D is undetermined. The CDR3 covers 12 residues. The V gene's germline CDR1 is ENHRY and CDR2 SYGVKD. Between the trimmed V and J ends, which lost 5 bases and 2 bases, there was a span of 5 bases. The CDR3 is CAISPSTDTQYF. CDR3 coding DNA: TGTGCCATCAGTCCCTCCACAGATACGCAGTATTTT.

The table lists this clone with a few counts. The V call is TRBV5-6, the J call TRBJ1-2; D call uncertain. The length of the CDR3 is 14 residues. Germline assignment: CDR1 SGHDT and CDR2 YYEEEE. The V and J ends lost 2 bases and 2 bases respectively, with 10 bases between them. CDR3 region: CASSFLRSNYGYTF. CDR3 bases: TGTGCCAGCAGCTTTTTGCGGTCGAACTATGGCTACACCTTC.

This chain uses TRBV7-9 with TRBJ1-1; no clear D gene. CDR3 length: 12 residues. Germline CDR1 is SEHNR and CDR2 is FQNEAQ (reference sequence). Trimming pared 5 bases from V and 10 bases from J, leaving 14 bases between. The CDR3 region has the DNA TGTGCCAGCAGCCAAGTAGAGGGAGTAGCTTTCTTT. Protein sequence: CASSQVEGVAFF.

Written as DNA, the CDR3 is TGCGCCAGCAGCTTGGCGGCTAACACTGAAGCTTTCTTT. Translating gives CASSLAANTEAFF. The V call is TRBV5-1, the J call TRBJ1-1, with D unclear. The CDR3 spans 13 residues. Trimming took off 0 bases at V and 2 bases at J, with 5 bases between the two ends. Germline assignment: CDR1 SGHRS and CDR2 YFSETQ.

This chain connects TRBV7-8 to TRBJ2-7; TRBD1 might be the D (5 bases). Germline V gene lookup returns CDR1 SGHVS and CDR2 FQNEAQ. The CDR3 runs 13 residues. Trimming took 4 bases from V and 3 from J, leaving 10 bases between them. This CDR3 reads CASSYDRLYEQYF. The CDR3 bases are TGTGCCAGCAGCTACGACAGACTCTACGAGCAGTACTTC.

This sequence joins TRBV18 and TRBJ1-5; TRBD1 might be the D (6 bases). Trimming took off 6 bases at V and 2 bases at J, with 11 bases between the two ends. The CDR3 spans 14 residues. Germline assignment: CDR1 KGHSH and CDR2 LQKENI. The CDR3 DNA sequence: TGTGCCAGCTCGTCAGGGGAGGGCAATCAGCCCCAGCATTTT. Protein: CASSSGEGNQPQHF.

The rearrangement links TRBV11-2 to TRBJ2-3, with 11 bases fitting TRBD2. J was trimmed by 4 bases and V by 5 bases; bases with no gene match: 8. Germline CDR1 is SGHAT and CDR2 is FQNNGV. CDR3 size: 16 residues. CDR3 sequence reads: CASSPRLAGFPDTQYF. Here the CDR3 DNA reads TGTGCCAGCAGCCCTCGACTAGCGGGGTTTCCAGATACGCAGTATTTT.

The rearrangement links TRBV5-4 to TRBJ2-2; the D is unclear. The germline CDR1 and CDR2 sequences are SGHNT and YYREEE (reference sequence). With 4 bases removed from V and 9 bases from J, the gap between germline ends came to 13 bases. The CDR3 contains 13 residues. CDR3 sequence (DNA): TGTGCCAGCAGCAAGAACACCGGTTGGGAGCTGTTTTTT. This gives the protein CASSKNTGWELFF.

This clone has a handful of counts. This rearrangement joins TRBV4-2 to TRBJ1-4, with D unclear. V lost 0 bases, J lost 4 bases, and 6 bases lay in between. This CDR3 is built from 14 residues. Germline V gene sequence: CDR1 LGHNA, CDR2 YNFKEQ. CDR3 bases: TGTGCCAGCAGCCAAGAAGCGGGTAATGAAAAACTGTTTTTT. Amino acids: CASSQEAGNEKLFF.

The rearrangement links TRBV27 to TRBJ1-4; perhaps TRBD1 as D (5 bases). CDR3 length: 16 residues. Trimming took off 3 bases at V and 10 bases at J, with 21 bases between the two ends. Germline CDR1 MNHEY, CDR2 SMNVEV (reference sequence). The CDR3 protein is CASSFDSGTVEGKLFF. The CDR3 DNA reads as TGTGCCAGCAGTTTTGACTCCGGGACGGTGGAGGGAAAACTGTTTTTT.

J is TRBJ2-5 and V is TRBV10-3; tentative D call: TRBD1 (5 bases). Germline loops: CDR1 ENHRY, CDR2 SYGVKD. The CDR3 has 12 amino acids. Trimming shortened V by 11 bases and J by 0 bases, and 10 bases separated the two germline ends. CDR3 loop: CASKGNQETQYF. The CDR3 DNA is TGTGCCTCAAAGGGGAACCAAGAGACCCAGTACTTC.

V is TRBV5-1 and J is TRBJ2-3; 12 nucleotides match TRBD2. Germline CDR1 reads SGHRS; CDR2 reads YFSETQ. V trimming: 2 bases; J trimming: 5 bases; junction bases outside the gene matches: 6. CDR3 length equals 16 residues. CDR3 residues: CASSFLAGGRGDTQYF. CDR3 coding DNA: TGCGCCAGCAGCTTTCTAGCGGGGGGGCGTGGAGATACGCAGTATTTT.

This sequence joins TRBV14 and TRBJ2-7; no definite D call. Trimming cost V 6 bases and J 4 bases, with 13 bases left between them. The germline gives CDR1 SGHDN, CDR2 FVKESK. The length of the CDR3 is 13 residues. CDR3: CASRPLGKYEQYF. The CDR3 coding sequence is TGTGCCAGCAGACCGCTAGGGAAGTACGAGCAGTACTTC.

This CDR3 reads CASSEGRDGADTQYF. The CDR3 DNA reads as TGTGCCAGCAGTGAAGGCCGGGACGGGGCAGATACGCAGTATTTT. J is TRBJ2-3 and V is TRBV2; perhaps D is TRBD1 or TRBD2 (5 bases each). This CDR3 contains 15 residues. The germline gives CDR1 SNHLY, CDR2 FYNNEI. Trimming took off 1 base at V and 4 bases at J, with 12 bases between the two ends.

This clone has more than one count but fewer than ten. The CDR3 coding sequence is TGTGCCAGCAGCTTAGGGGACCAGGGGCGCTACACCTTC. Protein: CASSLGDQGRYTF. The rearrangement uses TRBV7-2 and TRBJ1-2; weak D call: TRBD1 (6 bases). Trimming took 1 base from V and 9 from J, leaving 12 bases between them. Germline V lookup: CDR1 SGHTA, CDR2 FQGNSA. The length of the CDR3 is 13 residues.

About this clone itself: A junction boundary mismatches the germline segment, possibly from a read error. The chain has TRBV7-7 and TRBJ2-7; D not resolved. Germline values: CDR1 SSHAT, CDR2 FNYEAQ (reference sequence). CDR3 length equals 12 residues. The CDR3 loop is CASSLMFGEQYF. The CDR3 coding sequence is TGTGCTAGCAGCTTAATGTTTGGCGAGCAGTACTTC.

This chain links TRBV7-2 with TRBJ2-4; 7 nucleotides agree with TRBD1. The V gene end was trimmed by 5 bases and the J gene end by 8 bases; junction bases not matched to a gene: 3. Per germline, CDR1 SGHTA and CDR2 FQGNSA. The CDR3 runs 12 residues. CDR3 in DNA: TGTGCCAGCAGCCCAGGGGGAGACATTCAGTACTTC. Translated: CASSPGGDIQYF.

CDR3 nucleotide sequence: TGTGCCAGCAGTGGGACAGGTCTTAACGATAACGAAGCTTTCTTT. Protein: CASSGTGLNDNEAFF. J is TRBJ1-1 and V is TRBV2, with 7 bases lining up with TRBD1. The V gene end was trimmed by 4 bases and the J gene end by 8 bases; junction bases not matched to a gene: 13. The germline V gene has CDR1 SNHLY and CDR2 FYNNEI. The CDR3 contains 15 residues.

The rearrangement links TRBV7-9 to TRBJ2-1; possible D gene TRBD2, 6 bases. The CDR3 has 16 amino acids. CDR1 and CDR2 from the germline V gene are SEHNR and FQNEAQ (reference sequence). Between the trimmed V and J ends, which lost 5 bases and 0 bases, there was a span of 14 bases. The CDR3 loop reads CASSPAGTSSYNEQFF. CDR3 in DNA: TGTGCCAGCAGCCCGGCGGGGACGAGCTCCTACAATGAGCAGTTCTTC.

This chain uses TRBV11-2 with TRBJ2-2, with D tentatively TRBD2 (5 bases). Germline CDR1 reads SGHAT; CDR2 reads FQNNGV. CDR3 size: 15 residues. Trimming stripped 3 bases from V and 7 bases from J, with 15 bases between. The CDR3, as DNA: TGTGCCAGCAGCTTTGGGCAGGTTGAGGGCGGGGAGCTGTTTTTT. Protein product: CASSFGQVEGGELFF.

Comments on this clone: Within the sample, other DNA sequences also encode this same CDR3. V usage is TRBV5-1 and J usage is TRBJ2-3, with TRBD1 matching 10 bases. Trimming took 5 bases from V and 1 from J; bases not matched to a gene: 7. CDR3 length: 16 amino acids. The germline gives CDR1 SGHRS, CDR2 YFSETQ. CDR3 sequence: CASSFTGTGGTDTQYF. DNA for the CDR3: TGCGCCAGCAGTTTCACCGGGACAGGGGGCACAGATACGCAGTATTTT. The variable domain in full, with the rest retrieved from reference TRBV5-1 and TRBJ2-3, is KAGVTQTPRYLIKTRGQQVTLSCSPISGHRSVSWYQQTPGQGLQFLFEYFSETQRNKGNFPGRFSGRQFSNSRSEMNVSTLELGDSALYLCASSFTGTGGTDTQYFGPGTRLTVL.

V is TRBV11-1 and J is TRBJ1-4; no clear D gene. The CDR3 runs to 14 residues. CDR1 SGHAT and CDR2 FQDESV come from the germline V gene (reference sequence). Trimming took 2 bases from V and 5 from J, leaving 9 bases between them. The CDR3 DNA is TGTGCCAGCAGCTTAAAGGCAGTCAATGAAAAACTGTTTTTT. Its translation is CASSLKAVNEKLFF.

The chain uses TRBV6-1 and TRBJ2-5; D remains unclear. The V gene lost 7 bases and the J gene lost 4 bases, with 7 bases spanning the gap. Germline-derived CDR1 and CDR2 are MNHNS and SASEGT. This CDR3 is 11 amino acids long. CDR3 loop: CASTLLETQYF. Here the CDR3 DNA reads TGTGCCAGCACCCTATTAGAGACCCAGTACTTC.

V gene TRBV11-2 combines with J gene TRBJ1-5, with TRBD1 identical over 7 bases. The CDR3 is 15 amino acids. With 2 bases clipped from V and 2 bases from J, the junction kept 3 bases outside the gene matches. Looked up from germline, CDR1 is SGHAT and CDR2 is FQNNGV. DNA of the CDR3: TGTGCCAGCAGCTTACAGGGGGAGGGCAATCAGCCCCAGCATTTT. This translates into CASSLQGEGNQPQHF.

The chain is built from TRBV7-9 and TRBJ2-3; D gene unclear. V gave up 3 bases and J gave up 0 bases, with 10 bases separating them. The length of the CDR3 is 15 residues. Germline-derived CDR1 and CDR2 are SEHNR and FQNEAQ (reference sequence). The CDR3: CASSFDPASTDTQYF. The CDR3, as DNA: TGTGCCAGCAGCTTCGACCCTGCTAGCACAGATACGCAGTATTTT. The full variable domain, in which reference TRBV7-9 and TRBJ2-3 provide the parts outside the CDR3, is DTGVSQNPRHKITKRGQNVTFRCDPISEHNRLYWYRQTLGQGPEFLTYFQNEAQLEKSRLLSDRFSAERPKGSFSTLEIQRTEQGDSAMYLCASSFDPASTDTQYFGPGTRLTVL.

V gene TRBV5-4 combines with J gene TRBJ2-3, with D unresolved. Deletions cut 2 bases from V and 3 bases from J, with 10 bases between. Germline V gene data show CDR1 as SGHNT and CDR2 as YYREEE (reference sequence). The CDR3 has 14 residues. The CDR3 is CASSFRLGTDTQYF. The CDR3, as DNA: TGTGCCAGCAGCTTTCGGCTAGGGACAGATACGCAGTATTTT.

The V call is TRBV27, the J call TRBJ2-6; weak D call: TRBD2 (5 bases). The germline V and J ends were trimmed by 4 bases and 1 base, with 8 bases remaining between them. CDR1 MNHEY and CDR2 SMNVEV come from the germline V gene (reference sequence). The CDR3 covers 15 residues. CDR3 region: CASSSRDSGANVLTF. In nucleotides, the CDR3 is TGTGCCAGCAGTTCGAGGGATTCTGGGGCCAACGTCCTGACTTTC.

This clone was counted once. The V gene is TRBV27, the J gene TRBJ1-4; 10 bases are shared with TRBD1. The trim removed 5 bases at V and 6 bases at J, leaving 3 bases unmatched. The CDR3 length is 14 residues. The germline gives CDR1 MNHEY, CDR2 SMNVEV (reference sequence). The CDR3 region has the DNA TGTGCCAGCAGTGGACAGGGGGGGGATGAAAAACTGTTTTTT. Amino acids: CASSGQGGDEKLFF.

This chain links TRBV6-5 with TRBJ2-1; TRBD2 is a possible D gene (7 bases). V was clipped by 6 bases and J by 5 bases, with 17 bases between them. Germline V gene sequence: CDR1 MNHEY, CDR2 SVGAGI. The CDR3 runs 15 residues. The CDR3, as DNA: TGTGCCAGCAGGTCAACCGGGGGGCGCGACAATGAGCAGTTCTTC. Translated: CASRSTGGRDNEQFF.

This chain links TRBV6-5 with TRBJ2-5, with D maybe TRBD2 (6 bases). CDR1 is MNHEY, CDR2 SVGAGI, per germline. V was shortened by 2 bases and J by 5 bases, with 12 bases between the two germline ends. The CDR3 extends over 14 amino acids. The CDR3 nucleotides are TGTGCCAGCAGTTACGCGGGGACGAGGGAGACCCAGTACTTC. It yields the protein CASSYAGTRETQYF.

Only one count was recorded for this clone. The J gene is TRBJ1-1, the V gene TRBV9; D not resolved. Germline V gene lookup returns CDR1 SGDLS and CDR2 YYNGEE. The V gene lost 1 base and the J gene lost 5 bases, with 12 bases spanning the gap. CDR3 size: 14 residues. The CDR3 region is CASSVTSGTTEAFF. The CDR3, as DNA: TGTGCCAGCAGCGTAACCTCGGGAACTACTGAAGCTTTCTTT.

The genes are TRBV4-3 and TRBJ1-2, with 8 bases that match TRBD1. This CDR3 is built from 15 residues. Trimming took 1 base from V and 8 from J; bases not matched to a gene: 9. Germline CDR1 reads LGHNA; CDR2 reads YSLEER. The CDR3 reads CASSQVPDRASGYTF. As DNA, the CDR3 is TGCGCCAGCAGCCAAGTCCCGGACAGGGCCTCAGGCTACACCTTC.